This T cell receptor (beta chain) was recovered during a study of shared clonotypes between healthy human individuals. The CDR3 totals 18 residues. The V gene end was trimmed by 5 bases and the J gene end by 0 bases; junction bases not matched to a gene: 13. Per the original data handling: Junction-only sequences without quality scores came from ImmunoSEQ, so filtering differed. Produced via immunoSEQ multiplex PCR; TCRdb's table is partial and in-frame only. Clone size and the V and J calls come from that table; the DNA yielded D and trimming. The data contain 110,000 or so clones, about two thirds of them singletons. All donors were Caucasian adults living in Nashville, Tennessee.

The chain couples TRBV23-1 to TRBJ1-5; 7 positions agree with TRBD1. TRBV23-1 is an ORF, and what it does is uncertain. The receptor comes from a woman under 40 in good health. Sequencing was carried out using memory CD8+ T cells sorted from blood. The sample's subset: CD45RO+ cells pooled with CCR7-negative TemRA cells. The CDR3, as DNA: TGCGCCAGCAGTGGGAGCGGGACAGTGAAAAATAGCAATCAGCCCCAGCATTTT. It is translated as CASSGSGTVKNSNQPQHF.